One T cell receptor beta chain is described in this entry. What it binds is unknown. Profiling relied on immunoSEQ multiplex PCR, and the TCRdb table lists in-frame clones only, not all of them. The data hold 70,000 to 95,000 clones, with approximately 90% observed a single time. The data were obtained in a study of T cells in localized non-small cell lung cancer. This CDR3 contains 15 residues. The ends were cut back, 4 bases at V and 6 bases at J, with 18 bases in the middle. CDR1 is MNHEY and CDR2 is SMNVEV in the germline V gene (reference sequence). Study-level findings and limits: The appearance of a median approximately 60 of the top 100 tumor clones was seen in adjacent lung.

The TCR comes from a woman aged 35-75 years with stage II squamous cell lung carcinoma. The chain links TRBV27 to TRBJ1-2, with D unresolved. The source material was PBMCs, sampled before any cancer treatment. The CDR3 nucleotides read TGTGCCAGCAGTTCCCGGTCGGTAAAGCTCGATGGCTACACCTTC. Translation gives CASSSRSVKLDGYTF.